This TCR beta chain was found in a study of regulatory T cells in long-lasting Graves disease. Overall study results and limits: Persistent disease was associated with favored TRBV28 usage and with favored use of TRBJ1-2 and TRBJ2-5.

As for time point: newly diagnosed GD, antithyroid drugs for less than 3 months. The TCR library was made from RNA that had been extracted from PBMCs in TRIzol. Building the TCR beta libraries relied on iRepertoire HTBI primers, and CDR3 regions underwent Arm-PCR. One entry per CDR3 protein, called by TCRdb with MiXCR from the multiplex PCR reads. The sample contains about 560,000 distinct CDR3 sequences, around 15% of which appear only once. Note on this clonotype: Its target is not known. This likely reflects a read error, since a far larger clone is one base away. Because it lacks the conserved phenylalanine or tryptophan at the end, this CDR3 is likely a read error.

CDR1 is SEHNR and CDR2 is FQNEAQ in the germline V gene (reference sequence). The junction had 1 base not matched to a gene; V was cut back by 0 bases and J by 8 bases. The CDR3 loop spans 13 amino acids. The same sample was also studied in work on T cells in Graves' hyperthyroidism and ophthalmopathy.

The chain uses TRBV7-9 and TRBJ2-1; TRBD2 aligns across 7 bases. The source material was peripheral blood mononuclear cells (PBMCs), sampled at new diagnosis, from a patient treated with antithyroid drugs. This sequence was found in a man aged 18 to 30 with Graves disease. CDR3 DNA: TGTGCCAGCAGCTTAGCGGGAGGGGATGAGCAGTTCTCC. It yields the protein CASSLAGGDEQFS.